The entry that follows covers one T cell receptor beta chain sequence. These data are taken from a study of T-cell memory formation after mild COVID-19. Germline V gives CDR1 SGHTA, CDR2 FQGNSA. This CDR3 spans 14 amino acids. With 1 base removed from V and 9 bases from J, the gap between germline ends came to 13 bases. TCRdb re-called the 5' RACE reads with MiXCR, one entry per CDR3 protein. The table has roughly 68,000 distinct CDR3 sequences, 16% seen once. The TCR was taken from an adult woman who had mild COVID-19 (a few samples of this study predate the infection). Cell type and time point are not known. The chain recombines TRBV7-2 with TRBJ2-1; D is tentatively TRBD1 or TRBD2 (5 bases each). Sequencing used PBMCs or a T cell subset sorted from them (not recorded which). CDR3 nucleotide sequence: TGTGCCAGCAGCTTAGTATTTATTGGGGGTGAGCAGTTCTTC. It codes for CASSLVFIGGEQFF.